A selection of T cell receptor beta chains follows, all from one sample in a study of blood T cell repertoires in COVID-19. Method: immunoSEQ multiplex PCR; TCRdb's copy keeps in-frame clones and lacks some. The repertoire holds approximately 130,000 clones, with 85% to 90% as singletons. Sequenced material: peripheral blood. The origin of the receptors is a man aged 50 to 59 with acute or convalescent COVID-19. The CDR3 runs from the conserved cysteine through the conserved F or W. D genes are given only for firm matches. Clone sizes are given selectively: once, few, many, or a class where the clone is expanded.

V gene: TRBV5-6; D gene: TRBD2; J gene: TRBJ2-2; clone size: -; CDR3 DNA: TGTGCCAGCCTTAGGACTAGCGGGTTCCACCCTGTTGTGTCCGGGGAGCTGTTTTTT; CDR3 protein: CASLRTSGFHPVVSGELFF
V gene: TRBV4-3; D gene: -; J gene: TRBJ2-4; clone size: -; CDR3 DNA: TGCGCCAGCAGCAGGGCCGGAACAGGCGGAAACATTCAGTACTTC; CDR3 protein: CASSRAGTGGNIQYF
V gene: TRBV5-4; D gene: TRBD2; J gene: TRBJ2-1; clone size: -; CDR3 DNA: TGTGCCAGCAGCTTAGGCGGGAGCCCGTTTGATGAGCAGTTCTTC; CDR3 protein: CASSLGGSPFDEQFF
V gene: TRBV12-3/TRBV12-4; D gene: TRBD1; J gene: TRBJ1-4; clone size: -; CDR3 DNA: TGTGCCAGCAGAGGACAGGGAAAACTGTTTTTT; CDR3 protein: CASRGQGKLFF
V gene: TRBV6-5; D gene: -; J gene: TRBJ2-7; clone size: once; CDR3 DNA: TGTGCCACAGGAAGGGGATCCTGGAGAAACGAGCAGTACTTC; CDR3 protein: CATGRGSWRNEQYF
V gene: TRBV6-5; D gene: TRBD1; J gene: TRBJ2-7; clone size: -; CDR3 DNA: TGTGCCAGCACCAGAACCGGGACAGATTACGAGCAGTACTTC; CDR3 protein: CASTRTGTDYEQYF
V gene: TRBV5-1; D gene: -; J gene: TRBJ2-3; clone size: -; CDR3 DNA: TGCGCCAGCAGCTTGGCCGGGGGCACAGATACGCAGTATTTT; CDR3 protein: CASSLAGGTDTQYF
V gene: TRBV5-1; D gene: -; J gene: TRBJ1-1; clone size: once; CDR3 DNA: TGCGCCAGCAGCTTGGAGACAACTCACACTGAAGCTTTCTTT; CDR3 protein: CASSLETTHTEAFF
V gene: TRBV24-1; D gene: -; J gene: TRBJ2-7; clone size: -; CDR3 DNA: TGTGCCACCAGTGATTTCACAGGGCCGAGCTACGAGCAGTACTTC; CDR3 protein: CATSDFTGPSYEQYF
V gene: TRBV7-2; D gene: TRBD2; J gene: TRBJ2-1; clone size: -; CDR3 DNA: TGTGCCAGCAGCTTAAAGGGCGGGAGTTACAATGAGCAGTTCTTC; CDR3 protein: CASSLKGGSYNEQFF
V gene: TRBV19; D gene: TRBD1; J gene: TRBJ1-4; clone size: -; CDR3 DNA: TGTGCCAGTAGCTCCGACAGGGGTAACGAAAAACTGTTTTTT; CDR3 protein: CASSSDRGNEKLFF
V gene: TRBV30; D gene: -; J gene: TRBJ2-1; clone size: -; CDR3 DNA: TGTGCCTGGACCCGTCGGGCTAGCCGCGACAATGAGCAGTTCTTC; CDR3 protein: CAWTRRASRDNEQFF
V gene: TRBV6-5; D gene: -; J gene: TRBJ2-1; clone size: -; CDR3 DNA: TGTGCCAGCACAACGGGTCTTAGCTCCTACAATGAGCAGTTCTTC; CDR3 protein: CASTTGLSSYNEQFF
V gene: TRBV5-1; D gene: TRBD1; J gene: TRBJ1-2; clone size: -; CDR3 DNA: TGCGCCAGCAGCTTCACGACAGGGGACTATGGCTACACCTTC; CDR3 protein: CASSFTTGDYGYTF
V gene: TRBV24-1; D gene: TRBD1; J gene: TRBJ2-3; clone size: -; CDR3 DNA: TGTGCCACCAGTGATTCCGACAGGGTCACAGATACGCAGTATTTT; CDR3 protein: CATSDSDRVTDTQYF
V gene: TRBV19; D gene: -; J gene: TRBJ2-4; clone size: -; CDR3 DNA: TGTGCCAGTAGTATCCCAGGGAATCAAAACATTCAGTACTTC; CDR3 protein: CASSIPGNQNIQYF
V gene: TRBV6-5; D gene: TRBD1; J gene: TRBJ1-2; clone size: -; CDR3 DNA: TGTGCCAGCAGGTTCTCCCCCGGGACAGATGATGGCTACACCTTC; CDR3 protein: CASRFSPGTDDGYTF
V gene: TRBV7-9; D gene: TRBD1; J gene: TRBJ2-2; clone size: -; CDR3 DNA: TGTGCCAGCAGCTTAAGTTGGCAGGGGGCGACCGCGAACACCGGGGAGCTGTTTTTT; CDR3 protein: CASSLSWQGATANTGELFF
V gene: TRBV9; D gene: -; J gene: TRBJ1-5; clone size: -; CDR3 DNA: TGTGCCAGCAGCCTCTCCGGGTATAGCAATCAGCCCCAGCATTTT; CDR3 protein: CASSLSGYSNQPQHF
V gene: TRBV6-5; D gene: TRBD2; J gene: TRBJ2-7; clone size: -; CDR3 DNA: TGTGCCAGCTCGAGTAGCGGGGGCTACGAGCAGTACTTC; CDR3 protein: CASSSSGGYEQYF
V gene: TRBV29-1; D gene: TRBD1; J gene: TRBJ2-5; clone size: -; CDR3 DNA: TGCAGCGTGGGCGTACAGGGGGCACAGACCCAGTACTTC; CDR3 protein: CSVGVQGAQTQYF